Below, 22 T cell receptor beta chains from the same sample are listed, as sequenced in a study of identifying expanded T cells in peripheral blood. The table came from immunoSEQ multiplex PCR; TCRdb's copy has only in-frame clones and leaves some out. This sample has roughly 100,000 clones, with 87% found just once. Sequencing was carried out using blood. These TCRs come from a person aged 18 to 75 in good health.

The V gene is TRBV10-2, the J gene TRBJ2-2; either TRBD1 or TRBD2 may fit D (5 bases each). The germline V gene encodes CDR1 WSHSY and CDR2 SAAADI. V lost 8 bases and J 4 bases, leaving 14 bases between the germline ends. The CDR3 loop spans 14 amino acids. The CDR3 sequence: CASLAGAGTGELFF. The CDR3 DNA sequence: TGCGCCAGCCTGGCCGGGGCGGGCACCGGGGAGCTGTTTTTT.

J is TRBJ1-3 and V is TRBV25-1, with TRBD1 identical over 8 bases. Trimming removed 4 bases from V and 4 bases from J; junction bases left unmatched: 9. CDR1 MGHDK and CDR2 SYGVNS come from the germline V gene. The CDR3 runs to 16 residues. CDR3 in amino acids: CASSGRDRKGGNTIYF. The CDR3 DNA sequence: TGTGCCAGCAGTGGACGGGACAGGAAAGGAGGAAACACCATATATTTT.

The chain uses TRBV7-6 and TRBJ2-7; maybe TRBD2 (6 bases). The V gene lost 5 bases and the J gene lost 7 bases, with 12 bases spanning the gap. Germline lookup yields CDR1 SGHVS and CDR2 FNYEAQ. The CDR3 extends over 12 amino acids. The CDR3 reads CASSHAGREQYF. CDR3 sequence (DNA): TGTGCCAGCAGCCATGCAGGGAGGGAGCAGTACTTC.

This chain joins TRBV7-6 and TRBJ2-5; D ambiguous. V gave up 0 bases and J gave up 1 base, with 9 bases separating them. Germline V gene lookup returns CDR1 SGHVS and CDR2 FNYEAQ. The CDR3 runs to 15 residues. The CDR3 loop reads CASSLAQLGQETQYF. The CDR3 DNA is TGTGCCAGCAGCTTAGCGCAACTGGGCCAAGAGACCCAGTACTTC. Full variable domain (remainder filled in from reference TRBV7-6 and TRBJ2-5): GAGVSQSPRYKVTKRGQDVALRCDPISGHVSLYWYRQALGQGPEFLTYFNYEAQQDKSGLPNDRFSAERPEGSISTLTIQRTEQRDSAMYRCASSLAQLGQETQYFGPGTRLLVL.

The chain joins TRBV16 to TRBJ1-5; weak D call: TRBD1 (5 bases). Germline CDR1 and CDR2: KGHSY and FQNENV. The CDR3 is 16 amino acids. V gave up 1 base and J gave up 4 bases, with 14 bases separating them. Written as DNA, the CDR3 is TGTGCCAGCAGCCAATTTGGGCAGGGCGGGAATCAGCCCCAGCATTTT. As protein: CASSQFGQGGNQPQHF.

Only one count was recorded for this clone. The rearrangement uses TRBV5-1 and TRBJ2-5; 14 bases agree with TRBD2. This CDR3 region has 17 residues. V lost 4 bases, J lost 1 base, and 6 bases stayed unmatched. Germline values: CDR1 SGHRS, CDR2 YFSETQ. The CDR3 DNA is TGCGCCAGCAGCCCAGGGGGGACTAGCGGGGGCCAAGAGACCCAGTACTTC. Its protein is CASSPGGTSGGQETQYF.

The chain carries TRBV20-1 and TRBJ2-1; unclear D gene. CDR3 length: 11 amino acids. The germline V and J ends were trimmed by 5 bases and 8 bases, with 10 bases remaining between them. CDR1 is DFQATT, CDR2 SNEGSKA, per germline (reference sequence). The DNA for the CDR3 is TGCAGTGCTTTGCCCCACCATGAGCAGTTCTTC. Protein sequence: CSALPHHEQFF.

CDR3 protein: CASSGGPSYGYTF. The CDR3 nucleotides read TGTGCCAGCTCCGGGGGCCCGAGCTATGGCTACACCTTC. This sequence joins TRBV14 and TRBJ1-2; TRBD1 is a possible D gene (6 bases). The CDR3 length is 13 residues. Per germline, CDR1 SGHDN and CDR2 FVKESK. V lost 8 bases to trimming and J lost 4 bases, with 14 bases between them.

The V gene is TRBV11-3, the J gene TRBJ2-3; D is undetermined. Trimming shortened V by 4 bases and J by 4 bases, and 9 bases separated the two germline ends. Looked up from germline, CDR1 is SGHNT and CDR2 is YENEEA. The length of the CDR3 is 13 residues. The CDR3 loop reads CASSSMGADTQYF. The CDR3 nucleotides read TGTGCCAGCAGCTCCATGGGCGCAGATACGCAGTATTTT. Full variable domain (rest looked up from reference TRBV11-3 and TRBJ2-3): EAGVVQSPRYKIIEKKQPVAFWCNPISGHNTLYWYLQNLGQGPELLIRYENEEAVDDSQLPKDRFSAERLKGVDSTLKIQPAELGDSAVYLCASSSMGADTQYFGPGTRLTVL.

The rearrangement uses TRBV4-3 and TRBJ2-5; no firm D call. Between the trimmed V and J ends, which lost 1 base and 4 bases, there was a span of 7 bases. CDR1 is LGHNA and CDR2 is YSLEER in the germline V gene. CDR3 size: 13 residues. In DNA, the CDR3 is TGCGCCAGCAGCCAAGTTTCGGGAGAGACCCAGTACTTC. Translating gives CASSQVSGETQYF.

V and J are TRBV10-2 and TRBJ2-5; TRBD2 might be the D (5 bases). The CDR3 is 12 amino acids. The germline V gene encodes CDR1 WSHSY and CDR2 SAAADI. V was pared by 6 bases and J by 5 bases, with 10 bases between. The CDR3, as DNA: TGCGCCAGCAGGGAATCGGGGGAGACCCAGTACTTC. Translating gives CASRESGETQYF.

The chain links TRBV6-5 to TRBJ1-5, with D possibly matching TRBD1 (5 bases). The CDR3 consists of 15 residues. Germline assignment: CDR1 MNHEY and CDR2 SVGAGI. Trimming removed 0 bases at V and 5 bases at J, with 11 bases between. This CDR3 is CASSYSIWGDQPQHF. The DNA for the CDR3 is TGTGCCAGCAGTTACTCGATCTGGGGGGATCAGCCCCAGCATTTT.

The chain has TRBV11-2 and TRBJ1-2, with D maybe TRBD1 (5 bases). Germline CDR1 SGHAT, CDR2 FQNNGV. Deletions cut 1 base from V and 2 bases from J, with 5 bases between. The CDR3 contains 13 residues. The CDR3 DNA is TGTGCCAGCAGCTTAGCAGGGAACTATGGCTACACCTTC. Translating it yields CASSLAGNYGYTF.

The V gene is TRBV27, the J gene TRBJ2-7, with 9 nucleotides matching TRBD2. The CDR3 totals 14 residues. V was pared by 3 bases and J by 2 bases, with 2 bases of the junction left unmatched. CDR1 is MNHEY, CDR2 SMNVEV, per germline (reference sequence). CDR3 in amino acids: CASSLAGGPYEQYF. CDR3 DNA: TGTGCCAGCAGTTTGGCGGGGGGGCCCTACGAGCAGTACTTC.

The chain employs TRBV27 and TRBJ2-3; 9 bases are shared with TRBD2. Trimming took 6 bases from V and 2 from J; bases not matched to a gene: 9. The CDR3 spans 16 residues. CDR1 is MNHEY, CDR2 SMNVEV, per germline (reference sequence). The CDR3 region has the DNA TGTGCCAGCAGGCCGACCAGCGGGGGGTCCACAGATACGCAGTATTTT. Its protein is CASRPTSGGSTDTQYF.

This chain links TRBV6-1 with TRBJ2-3, with TRBD2 matching over 8 bases. The V segment lost 0 bases and the J segment 8 bases; nucleotides outside the gene matches: 10. Per germline, CDR1 MNHNS and CDR2 SASEGT. The CDR3 is 16 amino acids. The CDR3 reads CASSEAWRGAQGTQYF. The CDR3 nucleotides are TGTGCCAGCAGTGAAGCCTGGCGGGGGGCTCAAGGTACGCAGTATTTT.

This sequence joins TRBV9 and TRBJ1-1; the D gene is possibly TRBD1 (6 bases). There are 14 residues in the CDR3. Germline V gene lookup returns CDR1 SGDLS and CDR2 YYNGEE. V gave up 4 bases and J gave up 3 bases, with 13 bases separating them. CDR3 in amino acids: CASSPGVWDTEAFF. CDR3 sequence (DNA): TGTGCCAGCAGCCCAGGGGTCTGGGACACTGAAGCTTTCTTT.

The V gene is TRBV5-8, the J gene TRBJ1-5, with a tentative D call TRBD1 (5 bases). The CDR3 consists of 15 residues. Germline V gives CDR1 SGHTS, CDR2 YDEGEE. V was cut by 2 bases and J by 7 bases, with 16 bases left in between. CDR3 sequence reads: CASSFRAGLNQPQHF. CDR3 nucleotide sequence: TGTGCCAGCAGCTTTCGGGCAGGGTTAAACCAGCCCCAGCATTTT.

The chain has TRBV11-3 and TRBJ2-1; D might be TRBD1 or TRBD2, each matching 5 bases. The length of the CDR3 is 15 residues. Germline V gene sequence: CDR1 SGHNT, CDR2 YENEEA. Trimming shortened V by 3 bases and J by 4 bases, and 13 bases separated the two germline ends. In DNA, the CDR3 is TGTGCCAGCAGCTTGGGGGTGGCGGAGTACAATGAGCAGTTCTTC. This translates into CASSLGVAEYNEQFF.

This chain uses TRBV4-3 with TRBJ1-5; TRBD1 matches at 10 bases. The CDR3 loop spans 15 amino acids. Germline-derived CDR1 and CDR2 are LGHNA and YSLEER. V dropped 5 bases and J dropped 3; count of bases not matched to a gene: 4. DNA of the CDR3: TGCGCCAGCAGCGGGACAGGGGACCCCAATCAGCCCCAGCATTTT. It yields the protein CASSGTGDPNQPQHF.

This clone was picked up a small number of times. The chain is built from TRBV19 and TRBJ2-7; possibly TRBD2 for D (6 bases). From germline, CDR1 is LNHDA and CDR2 SQIVND (reference sequence). With 6 bases removed from V and 5 bases from J, the gap between germline ends came to 14 bases. This CDR3 spans 13 amino acids. CDR3 region: CASRPAGGDEQYF. The CDR3 bases are TGTGCCAGTAGACCCGCCGGAGGGGACGAGCAGTACTTC.

This chain connects TRBV5-8 to TRBJ2-3; D is undetermined. V was shortened by 4 bases and J by 1 base, with 10 bases between the two germline ends. CDR3 length equals 14 residues. Germline lookup yields CDR1 SGHTS and CDR2 YDEGEE. The CDR3: CASSPWQGTDTQYF. The CDR3 coding sequence is TGTGCCAGCAGCCCGTGGCAGGGCACAGATACGCAGTATTTT.